These T cell receptor beta chains were read from a single sample in a study of post-analysis software for immune sequencing data. One entry per CDR3 protein, called by TCRdb with MiXCR from the PCR reads. The sample includes roughly 670,000 distinct CDR3 sequences, 59% seen only once; the top ten take about 10%. Sequenced material: blood. Source of these receptors: a girl aged 2 to 10 with multiple sclerosis. Each CDR3 is given with its conserved first and last residue. The order of the fields is V gene, clone size, D gene, J gene, CDR3 DNA, CDR3 protein. D genes are given only for firm matches. Not every row has a clone size; where given, it reads once, few, many or a size class.

v_gene: TRBV11-3
abundance: NA
d_gene: NA
j_gene: TRBJ2-1
CDR3nt: TGTGCCAGCACCAAGGACGGAAACAATGAGCAGTTCTTC
CDR3aa: CASTKDGNNEQFF

v_gene: TRBV7-9
abundance: NA
d_gene: TRBD2
j_gene: TRBJ2-1
CDR3nt: TGTGCCAGCAGCCCTCCAACTAGCGGCCCCTCCTACAATGAGCAGTTCTTC
CDR3aa: CASSPPTSGPSYNEQFF

v_gene: TRBV6-5
abundance: NA
d_gene: TRBD1
j_gene: TRBJ1-2
CDR3nt: TGTGCCAGCAGTTACCCAAATGCCCAGGGGGCGGTAAACTATGGCTACACCTTC
CDR3aa: CASSYPNAQGAVNYGYTF

v_gene: TRBV7-2
abundance: NA
d_gene: NA
j_gene: TRBJ2-5
CDR3nt: TGTGCCAGCAGCTTAGGGGTCTTGGGCGGAGCGGAGACCCAGTACTTC
CDR3aa: CASSLGVLGGAETQYF

v_gene: TRBV20-1
abundance: few
d_gene: NA
j_gene: TRBJ2-5
CDR3nt: TGCAGTGCTCGCGACAGGCGAGAGACCCAGTACTTC
CDR3aa: CSARDRRETQYF

v_gene: TRBV6-2/TRBV6-3
abundance: NA
d_gene: NA
j_gene: TRBJ2-1
CDR3nt: TGTGCCAGCAGTCAATCTATGATGAGTGAGCAGTTCTTC
CDR3aa: CASSQSMMSEQFF

v_gene: TRBV5-1
abundance: few
d_gene: NA
j_gene: TRBJ2-1
CDR3nt: TGCGCCAGCAGCTTGGAAGATCCGGAGAACAATGAGCAGTTCTTC
CDR3aa: CASSLEDPENNEQFF

v_gene: TRBV9
abundance: NA
d_gene: NA
j_gene: TRBJ1-1
CDR3nt: TGTGCCAGCCGAGGGGGCACTGAAGCTTTCTTT
CDR3aa: CASRGGTEAFF

v_gene: TRBV5-6
abundance: NA
d_gene: NA
j_gene: TRBJ2-1
CDR3nt: TGTGCCAGCAGCTCGGTGGCTGAGCAGTTCTTC
CDR3aa: CASSSVAEQFF

v_gene: TRBV6-2/TRBV6-3
abundance: NA
d_gene: NA
j_gene: TRBJ2-1
CDR3nt: TGTGCCGGCTCCGGGGGCGAGGGAACGGAGCAGTTCTTC
CDR3aa: CAGSGGEGTEQFF

v_gene: TRBV7-3
abundance: NA
d_gene: TRBD2
j_gene: TRBJ2-1
CDR3nt: TGTGCCAGCAGCCGCCATGGTAGCGGGGATTACAATGAGCAGTTCTTC
CDR3aa: CASSRHGSGDYNEQFF

v_gene: TRBV11-2
abundance: NA
d_gene: TRBD2
j_gene: TRBJ2-1
CDR3nt: TGTGCCAGCAGCCATCTAGCGGGGGCTTACAATGAGCAGTTCTTC
CDR3aa: CASSHLAGAYNEQFF

v_gene: TRBV20-1
abundance: NA
d_gene: NA
j_gene: TRBJ1-2
CDR3nt: TGCAGTGCTAGTTGGCAGGGGGGCTACACCTTC
CDR3aa: CSASWQGGYTF

v_gene: TRBV5-5
abundance: NA
d_gene: TRBD2
j_gene: TRBJ2-3
CDR3nt: TGCGCCAGCAGCTTGACAGCGGGAGAAGATACGCAGTATTTT
CDR3aa: CASSLTAGEDTQYF

v_gene: TRBV5-1
abundance: NA
d_gene: NA
j_gene: TRBJ2-3
CDR3nt: TGCGCCAGCAGCCGCACCCTGAGCACAGATACGCAGTATTTT
CDR3aa: CASSRTLSTDTQYF

v_gene: TRBV5-1
abundance: NA
d_gene: TRBD2
j_gene: TRBJ2-1
CDR3nt: TGCGCCAGCAGCTTGGAGCGGGGGGTAGGACATGAGCAGTTCTTC
CDR3aa: CASSLERGVGHEQFF

v_gene: TRBV7-9
abundance: NA
d_gene: NA
j_gene: TRBJ1-2
CDR3nt: TGTGCCAGCAGCTTAGAAGCGGGGGGCGGGGAGAAGGAGGGCTACACCTTC
CDR3aa: CASSLEAGGGEKEGYTF

v_gene: TRBV12-3/TRBV12-4
abundance: NA
d_gene: TRBD1
j_gene: TRBJ1-5
CDR3nt: TGTGCCAGCAGCCGCGACAGGGCCCTCGGCGGCCAGCCCCAGCATTTT
CDR3aa: CASSRDRALGGQPQHF

v_gene: TRBV6-6
abundance: NA
d_gene: TRBD1
j_gene: TRBJ1-2
CDR3nt: TGTGCCAGCAACGCCCCCCGGGACAGGGACTCGGGCTACACCTTC
CDR3aa: CASNAPRDRDSGYTF

v_gene: TRBV7-8
abundance: NA
d_gene: TRBD1
j_gene: TRBJ2-7
CDR3nt: TGTGCCAGCAGCTCCTACAGGGGCTCCCTCGAGCAGTACTTC
CDR3aa: CASSSYRGSLEQYF

v_gene: TRBV29-1
abundance: few
d_gene: NA
j_gene: TRBJ2-6
CDR3nt: TGCAGCGCGGTAGGTGCTGGGGCCAACGTCCTGACTTTC
CDR3aa: CSAVGAGANVLTF

v_gene: TRBV20-1
abundance: NA
d_gene: TRBD1
j_gene: TRBJ2-3
CDR3nt: TGCAGTGCTAGAGATGGGGCAGGGGGCGGCACAGATACGCAGTATTTT
CDR3aa: CSARDGAGGGTDTQYF

v_gene: TRBV7-9
abundance: few
d_gene: NA
j_gene: TRBJ2-3
CDR3nt: TGTGCCAGCAGCTTATTCACAGCCCCTAGCACAGATACGCAGTATTTT
CDR3aa: CASSLFTAPSTDTQYF

v_gene: TRBV3-1
abundance: NA
d_gene: NA
j_gene: TRBJ2-7
CDR3nt: TGTGCCAGCAGCCAAGGCGCGACAACGATCTACGAGCAGTACTTC
CDR3aa: CASSQGATTIYEQYF

v_gene: TRBV2
abundance: NA
d_gene: TRBD1
j_gene: TRBJ2-7
CDR3nt: TGTGCCAGCAGTGAATGGGACAGGGTGGCCGAGCAGTACTTC
CDR3aa: CASSEWDRVAEQYF

v_gene: TRBV5-1
abundance: NA
d_gene: NA
j_gene: TRBJ1-2
CDR3nt: TGCGCCAGCAGCTTGGGAATCAGGGCCTATGGCTACACCTTC
CDR3aa: CASSLGIRAYGYTF

v_gene: TRBV3-1
abundance: NA
d_gene: NA
j_gene: TRBJ2-1
CDR3nt: TGTGCCAGCAGCCACTGGCGGGGAGAGGCGTTCTTC
CDR3aa: CASSHWRGEAFF

v_gene: TRBV30
abundance: NA
d_gene: TRBD2
j_gene: TRBJ2-1
CDR3nt: TGTGCCTGGAGGGGACTAGCGGGAGTTGAGCAGTTCTTC
CDR3aa: CAWRGLAGVEQFF

v_gene: TRBV11-3
abundance: NA
d_gene: NA
j_gene: TRBJ2-5
CDR3nt: TGTGCCAGCAGCTTAGGGCGAGGGATCCAAGAGACCCAGTACTTC
CDR3aa: CASSLGRGIQETQYF

v_gene: TRBV5-1
abundance: NA
d_gene: TRBD1
j_gene: TRBJ1-1
CDR3nt: TGCGCCAGCAGCAGCGGGACAGGGGGCGTCCCTGAAGCTTTCTTT
CDR3aa: CASSSGTGGVPEAFF

v_gene: TRBV7-9
abundance: NA
d_gene: NA
j_gene: TRBJ2-7
CDR3nt: TGTGCCAGCAGCCCCATGCCCGAGCAGTACTTC
CDR3aa: CASSPMPEQYF

v_gene: TRBV5-1
abundance: NA
d_gene: TRBD2
j_gene: TRBJ2-7
CDR3nt: TGCGCCAGCAGCTTGGAGTCCCAGCGGGAGGGCCGGGTCGAGCAGTACTTC
CDR3aa: CASSLESQREGRVEQYF

v_gene: TRBV5-1
abundance: NA
d_gene: TRBD1
j_gene: TRBJ2-7
CDR3nt: TGCGCCAGCAGCTCCGGACAGGTTAGAGAGGAGCAGTACTTC
CDR3aa: CASSSGQVREEQYF

v_gene: TRBV5-1
abundance: NA
d_gene: TRBD2
j_gene: TRBJ2-1
CDR3nt: TGCGCCAGCAGCCACCGACTAGCGGGAGAGAGTGAGCAGTTCTTC
CDR3aa: CASSHRLAGESEQFF

v_gene: TRBV5-1
abundance: NA
d_gene: TRBD2
j_gene: TRBJ2-1
CDR3nt: TGCGCCAGCAGCTTTGGGGGGGGTGGCTCCTACAATGAGCAGTTCTTC
CDR3aa: CASSFGGGGSYNEQFF

v_gene: TRBV29-1
abundance: NA
d_gene: NA
j_gene: TRBJ2-1
CDR3nt: TGCAGCGTTGAAGAGGCGACAAGGGGAAGTTACAATGAGCAGTTCTTC
CDR3aa: CSVEEATRGSYNEQFF